This TCR beta chain came from a study of CD4 T cells in relation to SARS-CoV-2 and coronaviruses. Study details: PBMCs were cultured with antigen for roughly nine days before TCR beta sequencing.

Germline V gene data show CDR1 as DFQATT and CDR2 as SNEGSKA (reference sequence). With 3 bases removed from V and 2 bases from J, the gap between germline ends came to 12 bases. This CDR3 is built from 14 residues. Before the COVID-19 pandemic, during about 2011-2018, CD4+ T cells were taken from unexposed donors. CD4+ T cells were isolated from the cells after about nine days of culture. Unexposed-donor CD4+ T cells were probed with SARS-CoV-2 S/N and four cold-coronavirus spikes, cells permitting. A note on this clone: Its antigen is undetermined.

Sequencing was performed with immunoSEQ multiplex PCR; in TCRdb, only in-frame clones are kept and a portion is missing. The data hold some 20,000 clones, with 75% to 85% observed a single time. Notes on the study in general: The cross-reactivity analysis covered only spike protein, not other viral proteins. Approximately 65% of donors had memory CD4+ clonotypes crossrecognizing SARS-CoV-2 and common cold coronavirus spike.

Sample: CD4+ T cells from PBMCs, cultured in vitro. The clonotype comes from a human donor in good health. The V and J genes are TRBV20-1 and TRBJ2-3; D possibly corresponds to TRBD1 (5 bases). The CDR3 protein is CSASGAGPTDTQYF. The CDR3 DNA sequence: TGCAGTGCTAGTGGGGCTGGACCCACAGATACGCAGTATTTT.